A single sample gave rise to the 6 T cell receptor beta chains below, sequenced in a study of blood T cell repertoires in COVID-19. The data were produced by immunoSEQ multiplex PCR, yet TCRdb's version contains in-frame clones alone and is incomplete. In the table there are around 200,000 clones, around 90% of which are singletons. Sequencing was carried out using PBMCs or T cells enriched from blood (not recorded which). The receptors here all came from a woman aged 25 to 39 who had recovered from COVID-19.

The rearrangement uses TRBV19 and TRBJ1-6, with D maybe TRBD1 (6 bases). Trimming took 3 bases from V and 6 from J, leaving 9 bases between them. The CDR3 contains 14 residues. CDR1 is LNHDA and CDR2 is SQIVND in the germline V gene (reference sequence). The CDR3 spells CASSIGQPNSPLHF. The CDR3 region has the DNA TGTGCCAGTAGTATTGGACAGCCTAATTCACCCCTCCACTTT.

This chain uses TRBV5-6 with TRBJ1-6; 7 bases align to TRBD1. The CDR3 runs 12 residues. V lost 6 bases to trimming and J lost 7 bases; unmatched junction nucleotides: 1. Per germline, CDR1 SGHDT and CDR2 YYEEEE. CDR3 nucleotide sequence: TGTGCCAGCAAGGGGGCAAATTCACCCCTCCACTTT. Protein product: CASKGANSPLHF. The full variable domain, with the rest looked up from reference TRBV5-6 and TRBJ1-6, is DAGVTQSPTHLIKTRGQQVTLRCSPKSGHDTVSWYQQALGQGPQFIFQYYEEEERQRGNFPDRFSGHQFPNYSSELNVNALLLGDSALYLCASKGANSPLHFGNGTRLTVT.

This clone has just a few counts. The chain uses TRBV12-3 or TRBV12-4 and TRBJ1-6; D is undetermined. Trimming took off 3 bases at V and 8 bases at J, with 8 bases between the two ends. This CDR3 has 13 amino acids. The CDR3, as DNA: TGTGCCAGCAGTTTCGACGGAGATTCACCCCTCCACTTT. This encodes CASSFDGDSPLHF.

The chain uses TRBV19 and TRBJ1-2; perhaps TRBD1 as D (5 bases). V shed 5 bases and J shed 0 bases, with 10 bases lying between them. Germline V CDR1 and CDR2: LNHDA, SQIVND (reference sequence). The CDR3 covers 14 residues. The CDR3 DNA follows: TGTGCCAGTAGTCAGGGCGGAGCTAACTATGGCTACACCTTC. Encoded protein: CASSQGGANYGYTF.

The rearrangement joins TRBV6-5 to TRBJ1-5; D unclear. The CDR3 totals 15 residues. Germline loops: CDR1 MNHEY, CDR2 SVGAGI. V lost 5 bases and J lost 2, with 13 bases in between. Here the CDR3 reads CASSKTTVGNQPQHF. In DNA form, the CDR3 reads TGTGCCAGCAGTAAAACTACGGTTGGCAATCAGCCCCAGCATTTT.

The rearrangement joins TRBV7-6 to TRBJ2-3; 8 nucleotides agree with TRBD2. The CDR3 spans 15 residues. Germline V gives CDR1 SGHVS, CDR2 FNYEAQ. Germline trimming cut 4 bases from V and 3 bases from J; bases unmatched to any gene: 6. The CDR3 DNA reads as TGTGCCAGCAGCTCCAGGGGACTAGAGACAGATACGCAGTATTTT. Encoded protein: CASSSRGLETDTQYF.